This T cell receptor beta chain was profiled in a study of CD8+ T cells in alopecia areata. Looking at the study overall: Patients given treatment had severity scored by the percentage of scalp area affected. The study's findings and limits: On tofacitinib, scalp and blood still held many of the expanded lesional clones. In scalp samples, resident alphabeta T cells of normal skin are also sequenced.

The CDR3 is 16 residues long. V was trimmed by 2 bases and J by 1 base, leaving 14 bases between them. The germline V gene has CDR1 MNHEY and CDR2 SVGAGI. Comments on this clone: Antigen specificity is unknown.

Treatment: oral pan-JAK inhibitor, 5-10 mg twice daily. Sequencing templates came from extracted RNA that was reverse transcribed into cDNA. This table comes from immunoSEQ multiplex PCR, and its TCRdb copy is limited to in-frame clones, with some not included. This table holds 95,000 to 100,000 clones, 60% found once. The V gene is TRBV6-5, the J gene TRBJ2-5, with D tentatively TRBD2 (5 bases). The material was CD8+ T cells sorted from blood, obtained at approximately week 60, from a patient treated with tofacitinib. The TCR originated in a human donor with alopecia areata. For the CDR3, the DNA is TGTGCCAGCAGTTACGAAGGGCCTAGCACCCAAGAGACCCAGTACTTC. Its protein is CASSYEGPSTQETQYF.